This T cell receptor beta chain was obtained from a study of shared clonotypes between healthy human individuals (dated by TCRdb to about 2020). In the study overall: The cohort comprised a couple of women and a few men aged 18 to 49 years. Blood TCR repertoires of four to six healthy adults were deeply sequenced to estimate repertoire size and the extent of clonotype sharing between individuals. For each donor, three plates each were used for CD4 naive and CD4 memory, two plates were used for CD8 naive, and one plate was used for CD8 memory. Leukapheresis yielded between about 0.94 and 10 billion PBMCs per donor. To increase sequencing depth and limit assay-specific biases, different laboratories used diverse techniques to prepare libraries and sequence TCR repertoires. What the authors observed across the whole study: Only blood was sampled, and tissue TCR repertoires likely differ from those in blood. Compared with non-shared clonotypes, clonotypes shared by all four sorted-subset donors had higher generation probabilities. Estimated clonotype richness was generally larger for naive than for memory subsets. Based on pairwise subsampling, the degree of clonotype sharing among donors was expected to be affected by sequencing depth. Incomplete sequencing was indicated by rarefaction of sorted-subset datasets, despite the large sequencing depth. When four donors were compared, the shared fraction of clonotypes was roughly 4.8% for naive CD4, around 3.6% for naive CD8, roughly 2.3% for memory CD4, and 0.4% for memory CD8. Because the study included a small number of donors, the genetic and exposure-history diversity represented was limited.

A word on this clone: The antigen it recognizes is unknown. No base quality values were provided; no much bigger clone lies one nucleotide off.

V is shortened by 2 bases, J by 0 bases, and the region joining them spans 13 bases. The CDR1 and CDR2 encoded by the germline V gene (reference sequence) are MNHEY and SMNVEV. Spanning cysteine to phenylalanine, the CDR3 consists of 16 amino acids. CDR3 DNA only is kept here, 48 bases in frame from base 1. Using the deep immunoSEQ assay, TCR CDR3 regions were amplified from genomic DNA by multiplex PCR. Extracted genomic DNA from each cell subset was spread evenly across all wells of several immunoSEQ 96-well plates, with each plate serving as a replicate. For sorted subsets, 200 to 250 ng genomic DNA, equal to about 30,000 T cell genomes, was loaded into each replicate PCR. Purified libraries were quantified with a Qubit 3.0 fluorometer, sized on a Bioanalyzer 2100, and re-quantified with the KAPA Library Quantification kit. A separate single-read 150-cycle Illumina NextSeq 550 flow cell was used to sequence each immunoSEQ 96-well plate. Under the source paper's analysis protocol: Because the immunoSEQ output held only junctional sequences and lacked quality scores, the filtering could not match the filtering applied to full-length reads. Sequences were annotated with PyIR, a Python wrapper for IgBLAST v1.9, using IMGT germline references to assign V/J genes and CDR3. Reads with weak V/J assignments (E-value above 1e-6), missing CDR3, stop codons, out-of-frame junctions, or ambiguous translated residues were removed. V3J clonotypes were defined as sequences sharing the same inferred V gene, J gene, and CDR3 amino acid sequence. Percentage overlap between repertoires was computed as shared unique clonotypes divided by the size of the smaller repertoire. Three approaches were used to assess repertoire richness: RTK rarefaction, the Chao1 estimator, and Recon v2.1 estimates of unobserved clonotypes. OLGA was used to compute generation probabilities for all TCRbeta clonotypes that the gDNA method yielded from four donors. TCRdb holds this immuneACCESS table with in-frame rearrangements only. Some clones are missing; in checked studies, unresolved V genes explain under half, and the rest has no known cause. The DNA gave D and trimming, while V, J and clone size come from that table. Here the sample has around 180,000 clones; roughly 93% occur a single time. More than 0.065% of the sample rests with the top ten.

Donors were healthy HIV-negative adults with no recently reported acute infections or vaccinations. All donors were Caucasian adults living in Nashville, Tennessee, USA. Magnetic negative selection was used to enrich CD4+ T cells, after which naive cells were positively selected on CD45RA and the negative fraction became the memory subset. Blood was collected by leukapheresis, and PBMCs were isolated by Ficoll-Histopaque density gradient centrifugation and then cryopreserved in liquid nitrogen vapor phase. Purity and quantity of every magnetically sorted T cell population were checked by analytical flow cytometry. Genomic DNA was isolated from every sorted fraction and measured by UV absorbance on a Nanodrop 2000c.

Sequencing was done on a sample of naive CD4+ T cells sorted from blood. The cell subset or site label of this sample denotes: CD45RA+ positively selected. The V gene is TRBV27 and the J gene is TRBJ1-1, with the D gene not clear enough to name. The TCR originated in a woman aged 25 to 39 in good health. The CDR3 loop reads CASSLGRVPMNTEAFF. The DNA sequence is as follows: TGTGCCAGCAGTTTAGGAAGAGTTCCTATGAACACTGAAGCTTTCTTT.